This T cell receptor beta chain was observed in a study of blood T cells in healthy people across ages. Germline assignment: CDR1 SGHTA and CDR2 FQGNSA. The ends lost 8 bases at V and 4 bases at J; junction bases unmatched: 6. This CDR3 contains 13 residues. Healthy Caucasian individuals from Russia aged roughly 6 to 100 were enrolled as donors. Using a J-beta primer mix together with a sample-barcoded 5' primer, a second PCR was run for about 6 to 11 cycles. Via MiXCR, TCRdb re-called the 5' RACE reads, giving one row per CDR3 protein. The table records around 1,100,000 distinct CDR3 sequences, more than 30% of them present only once. This clonotype appeared a few times. What it binds is unknown. Points from the study as a whole: Expanded clonotype changes were possibly confounded by unknown donor CMV status. Greater diversity and more naive CD4+ cells were seen in long-lived donors than in aged donors.

This receptor was taken from a man younger than 35 in good health. The J gene is TRBJ1-2, the V gene TRBV7-2; TRBD1 aligns across 8 bases. The source material was blood. The CDR3 bases are TGTGCCAGCGAAGGACAGGGCGTCTATGGCTACACCTTC. It codes for CASEGQGVYGYTF.